This T cell receptor beta chain appears in the sequencing data of a study of T cell changes during pregnancy in multiple sclerosis. TCRdb's table, derived via immunoSEQ multiplex PCR, lists solely in-frame clones and lacks some. The table has roughly 93,000 clones, about 92% seen once. V lost 4 bases and J lost 3, with 7 bases in between. The CDR3 length is 12 residues. The germline CDR1 and CDR2 sequences are SGHDT and YYEEEE. The specimen was peripheral blood, collected after pregnancy. The chain has TRBV5-6 and TRBJ1-1; no reliable D call. The clonotype was recovered from a female donor in good health, enrolled as a control in a pregnancy study. The CDR3 protein is CASSLRDTEAFF. The CDR3 nucleotides are TGTGCCAGCAGCCTTCGGGACACTGAAGCTTTCTTT.